A single sample is the source of the 26 T cell receptor beta chains below, sequenced in a study of monozygotic twins with inflammatory bowel disease. TCRdb reprocessed the 5' RACE reads; each CDR3 protein has one entry and no DNA is given. This sample carries 350,000 to 500,000 distinct CDR3 sequences, with 2.4% going to the ten biggest clones. Sample: blood. The receptors were sampled from a human donor with ulcerative colitis or Crohn's disease, or a healthy co-twin of an affected twin (not recorded which).

V is TRBV30 and J is TRBJ2-7; checking the TCRdb D call of TRBD1 is not possible without DNA. There are 14 residues in the CDR3. The V gene's germline CDR1 is GTSNPN and CDR2 SVGIG (reference sequence). The CDR3 reads CAWSETGGLNEQYF.

The rearrangement uses TRBV11-2 and TRBJ2-2. The CDR3 extends over 14 amino acids. The germline gives CDR1 SGHAT, CDR2 FQNNGV. CDR3 sequence reads: CASSLGSFYGELFF. The full variable domain, rest sourced from reference TRBV11-2 and TRBJ2-2, is EAGVAQSPRYKIIEKRQSVAFWCNPISGHATLYWYQQILGQGPKLLIQFQNNGVVDDSQLPKDRFSAERLKGVDSTLKIQPAKLEDSAVYLCASSLGSFYGELFFGEGSRLTVL.

The chain carries TRBV2 and TRBJ2-7; with no DNA, the TCRdb D assignment of TRBD1 cannot be verified. The CDR3 has 12 residues. The germline V gene has CDR1 SNHLY and CDR2 FYNNEI. Here the CDR3 reads CASRRTNYEQYF. The variable domain in full, completed from reference TRBV2 and TRBJ2-7, reads EPEVTQTPSHQVTQMGQEVILRCVPISNHLYFYWYRQILGQKVEFLVSFYNNEISEKSEIFDDQFSVERPDGSNFTLKIRSTKLEDSAMYFCASRRTNYEQYFGPGTRLTVT.

The rearrangement joins TRBV7-2 to TRBJ1-4. The germline CDR1 and CDR2 sequences are SGHTA and FQGNSA. The length of the CDR3 is 15 residues. CDR3 loop: CASSFSRTTNEKLFF.

The CDR3 region is CAISDRVGTSSYNSPLHF. V and J are TRBV10-3 and TRBJ1-6; there is no DNA to check the TCRdb D call of TRBD1. Looked up from germline, CDR1 is ENHRY and CDR2 is SYGVKD. The CDR3 has 18 amino acids.

This chain links TRBV28 with TRBJ2-1; TCRdb reports TRBD2, a call that lacks DNA to check it against. The length of the CDR3 is 18 residues. The germline V gene encodes CDR1 MDHEN and CDR2 SYDVKM. CDR3 residues: CASRPFGLAGGPGNEQFF.

The rearrangement joins TRBV28 to TRBJ2-2; the D gene TCRdb calls, TRBD2, cannot be checked with no DNA. Germline V gene sequence: CDR1 MDHEN, CDR2 SYDVKM. The CDR3 spans 14 residues. The chain's CDR3 is CASSLLRVTGELFF.

The V and J genes are TRBV29-1 and TRBJ2-3; TCRdb lists TRBD2, though no DNA is available to test this call. The CDR3 consists of 15 residues. CDR1 and CDR2 (germline): SQVTM, ANQGSEA. CDR3 region: CSVEDPASPRNTQYF.

J is TRBJ1-1 and V is TRBV28; TCRdb calls TRBD1, which cannot be checked without DNA. Germline values: CDR1 MDHEN, CDR2 SYDVKM. There are 15 residues in the CDR3. CDR3 residues: CASSPLGAMNTEAFF.

This chain connects TRBV28 to TRBJ2-3. Germline CDR1 reads MDHEN; CDR2 reads SYDVKM. CDR3 length equals 14 residues. CDR3 region: CASSSGRRQDTQYF.

V gene TRBV19 combines with J gene TRBJ2-1; TCRdb calls TRBD2, which cannot be checked without DNA. The CDR3 contains 15 residues. In germline, CDR1 is LNHDA, CDR2 SQIVND (reference sequence). CDR3 protein: CASSWTSGIKNEQFF.

V and J are TRBV10-3 and TRBJ2-7; the D gene TCRdb calls, TRBD1, cannot be checked with no DNA. The CDR3 consists of 15 residues. Germline V gene sequence: CDR1 ENHRY, CDR2 SYGVKD. The CDR3 here is CAISGWDRGIYEQYF.

The V gene is TRBV29-1, the J gene TRBJ1-2; without DNA, the TCRdb call of TRBD1 cannot be checked. The length of the CDR3 is 16 residues. Germline assignment: CDR1 SQVTM and CDR2 ANQGSEA. The CDR3 here is CSVVRPPGRDNYGYTF.

The V and J genes are TRBV7-2 and TRBJ1-1; the D gene TCRdb calls, TRBD1, cannot be checked with no DNA. Germline-derived CDR1 and CDR2 are SGHTA and FQGNSA. This CDR3 has 13 residues. The CDR3 loop is CASSLQGFTEAFF.

The J gene is TRBJ2-2, the V gene TRBV7-3; TCRdb proposes TRBD1, but this gene call is untestable without DNA. Germline CDR1 SGHTA, CDR2 FQGTGA. The CDR3 covers 16 residues. CDR3 sequence: CASSFGTGSETGELFF.

The chain uses TRBV5-1 and TRBJ2-7; TCRdb proposes TRBD1, but this gene call is untestable without DNA. The CDR3 runs 14 residues. Germline CDR1 is SGHRS and CDR2 is YFSETQ. This CDR3 is CASSGGTGDHEQYF.

The rearrangement uses TRBV20-1 and TRBJ2-1; TCRdb returns TRBD1, unconfirmable since there is no DNA. CDR3 length: 16 residues. Germline V lookup: CDR1 DFQATT, CDR2 SNEGSKA (reference sequence). The CDR3 loop is CSARVRGSTAYNEQFF.

This chain uses TRBV29-1 with TRBJ2-1. Per germline, CDR1 SQVTM and CDR2 ANQGSEA. The CDR3 spans 11 residues. The CDR3 spells CSVEEVNEQFF.

The rearrangement links TRBV11-2 to TRBJ2-5; TCRdb outputs TRBD1, but without DNA this stays unchecked. Germline-derived CDR1 and CDR2 are SGHAT and FQNNGV. The CDR3 covers 15 residues. The CDR3 loop is CASSLADLQGETQYF.

J is TRBJ1-2 and V is TRBV6-5; there is no DNA to check the TCRdb D call of TRBD1. CDR3 length: 15 residues. Germline CDR1 reads MNHEY; CDR2 reads SVGAGI. The chain's CDR3 is CASSYGTGGVNGYTF.

The V call is TRBV9, the J call TRBJ1-2. The germline V gene has CDR1 SGDLS and CDR2 YYNGEE. The CDR3 extends over 12 amino acids. CDR3 region: CASSDRWYGYTF.

The chain recombines TRBV7-9 with TRBJ2-6; TCRdb proposes TRBD2, but this gene call is untestable without DNA. Germline V gives CDR1 SEHNR, CDR2 FQNEAQ (reference sequence). The CDR3 has 16 residues. The CDR3 sequence: CASSLGSGSGANVLTF.

The chain carries TRBV15 and TRBJ1-5. The CDR3 loop spans 15 amino acids. Germline V gene sequence: CDR1 LNHNV, CDR2 YYDKDF (reference sequence). CDR3 sequence reads: CATSRETGSNQPQHF.

The chain couples TRBV7-9 to TRBJ1-4. The CDR3 length is 12 residues. Germline V gene data show CDR1 as SEHNR and CDR2 as FQNEAQ (reference sequence). The CDR3 sequence: CASSLYAGKLFF.

The rearrangement joins TRBV19 to TRBJ2-1; TCRdb's D call, TRBD1, is unchecked because there is no DNA. Germline V gives CDR1 LNHDA, CDR2 SQIVND (reference sequence). The CDR3 loop spans 15 amino acids. CDR3 sequence: CASSISSQGMNEQFF.

This chain uses TRBV12-3 or TRBV12-4 with TRBJ1-1. The CDR3 has 11 residues. This CDR3 reads CASSFGWSAFF.